The next 27 T cell receptor beta chains were all read from a single sample in a study of Ad26.COV2.S vaccination and SARS-CoV-2 variants. The data were produced by immunoSEQ multiplex PCR, yet TCRdb's version contains in-frame clones alone and is incomplete. The sample has 400,000 to 450,000 clones, roughly 90% seen once; the top ten hold over 9%. Specified treatment: about 20 received Ad26.COV2.S at low or high dose, single or two shots; a few received placebo; per-sample allocation not given. Sampling took place 63 days after the first vaccine or placebo injection. The sequencing here drew on peripheral blood, taken in a trial of Ad26.COV2.S vaccine versus placebo. The source is a person between 18 and 60 years old who received the Ad26.COV2.S COVID-19 vaccine or a placebo.

The chain combines TRBV15 with TRBJ2-5, with 8 bases that match TRBD2. The junction had 5 bases not matched to a gene; V was cut back by 0 bases and J by 5 bases. Germline V lookup: CDR1 LNHNV, CDR2 YYDKDF (reference sequence). This CDR3 region has 15 residues. Here the CDR3 reads CATSREVAGLETQYF. In DNA, the CDR3 is TGTGCCACCAGCAGAGAGGTAGCGGGACTGGAGACCCAGTACTTC.

J is TRBJ2-5 and V is TRBV5-1; D perhaps matches TRBD2 (5 bases). The CDR3 is 16 amino acids. The germline V gene has CDR1 SGHRS and CDR2 YFSETQ. Trimming removed 3 bases at V and 1 base at J, with 16 bases between. The CDR3 region is CASSWTAEPPQETQYF. CDR3 DNA sequence: TGCGCCAGCAGCTGGACTGCTGAACCTCCCCAAGAGACCCAGTACTTC.

J is TRBJ2-1 and V is TRBV7-2; unclear D gene. The CDR3 consists of 12 residues. CDR1 is SGHTA and CDR2 is FQGNSA in the germline V gene. Trimming removed 2 bases from V and 9 bases from J, with 8 bases in between. The CDR3 loop is CASSLSWGEQFF. CDR3 nucleotides: TGTGCCAGCAGCTTATCCTGGGGTGAGCAGTTCTTC.

This clone was seen more than once but under ten times. V and J are TRBV29-1 and TRBJ2-3, with 9 bases identical to TRBD2. Trimming cost V 6 bases and J 1 base; bases outside gene matches: 8. The CDR3 is 15 residues long. Germline V gene data show CDR1 as SQVTM and CDR2 as ANQGSEA. The CDR3 spells CSVHGGGRGTDTQYF. The CDR3 DNA reads TGCAGCGTGCACGGGGGCGGGAGGGGCACAGATACGCAGTATTTT.

This clone was recorded a few times. The V gene is TRBV6-5, the J gene TRBJ1-2, with 10 bases identical to TRBD1. The germline V gene has CDR1 MNHEY and CDR2 SVGAGI. The CDR3 runs 13 residues. The V and J ends lost 11 bases and 5 bases, in that order; junction bases with no gene match: 8. CDR3 sequence reads: CASRQGAGYGYTF. CDR3 nucleotide sequence: TGTGCCTCACGACAGGGGGCAGGATATGGCTACACCTTC.

V usage is TRBV19 and J usage is TRBJ2-3; 11 nucleotides match TRBD2. This CDR3 has 15 amino acids. CDR1 is LNHDA and CDR2 is SQIVND in the germline V gene (reference sequence). Trimming took 5 bases from V and 1 from J; bases not matched to a gene: 2. The chain's CDR3 is CASSPGLAGTDTQYF. In DNA form, the CDR3 reads TGTGCCAGTAGTCCGGGACTAGCGGGCACAGATACGCAGTATTTT.

The chain recombines TRBV27 with TRBJ2-5; 16 bases align to TRBD2. The germline V gene has CDR1 MNHEY and CDR2 SMNVEV (reference sequence). J gave up 2 bases and V 8 bases, and 14 bases lay outside the gene matches. This CDR3 spans 19 amino acids. The chain's CDR3 is CASAGSRGTSGRGQETQYF. The CDR3 DNA sequence: TGTGCCAGCGCGGGGAGCAGGGGGACTAGCGGGAGGGGGCAAGAGACCCAGTACTTC.

V usage is TRBV29-1 and J usage is TRBJ1-1; 7 bases are a match to TRBD1. V lost 7 bases to trimming and J lost 7 bases; unmatched junction nucleotides: 6. The CDR3 consists of 11 residues. Germline CDR1 is SQVTM and CDR2 is ANQGSEA. In nucleotides, the CDR3 is TGCAGCGAGGGGGCGAGGAGTGAAGCTTTCTTT. Protein sequence: CSEGARSEAFF.

The genes are TRBV11-2 and TRBJ2-1; 7 bases map to TRBD1. The CDR3 length is 17 residues. Germline V gene data show CDR1 as SGHAT and CDR2 as FQNNGV. The V gene end was trimmed by 2 bases and the J gene end by 8 bases; junction bases not matched to a gene: 15. CDR3 protein: CASSLRFGTDPFDEQFF. The CDR3 nucleotides are TGTGCCAGCAGCTTACGATTCGGGACAGATCCGTTTGATGAGCAGTTCTTC.

This clone was counted a single time. The V call is TRBV19, the J call TRBJ2-7, with 10 bases identical to TRBD1. This CDR3 region has 15 residues. Trimming took 5 bases from V and 3 from J; bases not matched to a gene: 7. The germline V gene encodes CDR1 LNHDA and CDR2 SQIVND (reference sequence). In DNA form, the CDR3 reads TGTGCCAGTAGTGGGGGACAGGGGTTCGTCTACGAGCAGTACTTC. It encodes CASSGGQGFVYEQYF.

The genes are TRBV18 and TRBJ2-3; a weak D match, TRBD2 (5 bases). CDR1 is KGHSH and CDR2 is LQKENI in the germline V gene. V was cut by 0 bases and J by 0 bases, with 10 bases left in between. This CDR3 region has 16 residues. DNA of the CDR3: TGTGCCAGCTCACCACCAGCAGGCGGGAGCACAGATACGCAGTATTTT. Protein: CASSPPAGGSTDTQYF.

Written as DNA, the CDR3 is TGTGCCAGCAGCAATATCCAATCATTGGACAGGGGGCTTAAAGGCTACACCTTC. Its protein product is CASSNIQSLDRGLKGYTF. V usage is TRBV9 and J usage is TRBJ1-2; 11 nucleotides align to TRBD1. The V gene's germline CDR1 is SGDLS and CDR2 YYNGEE. Unmatched junction bases numbered 19, after V lost 4 bases and J lost 8 bases. The CDR3 loop spans 18 amino acids.

The chain has TRBV6-4 and TRBJ2-5; D ambiguous. The CDR3 contains 14 residues. CDR1 and CDR2 from the germline V gene are MRHNA and SNTAGT. Trimming shortened V by 8 bases and J by 1 base, and 14 bases separated the two germline ends. CDR3 coding DNA: TGTGCCAGCGTTCCTTCGGGTCGCCAAGAGACCCAGTACTTC. It yields the protein CASVPSGRQETQYF.

The V gene is TRBV6-6, the J gene TRBJ1-3; D ambiguous. CDR1 MNHNY and CDR2 SVGAGI come from the germline V gene (reference sequence). The CDR3 is 14 amino acids. The V end lost 7 bases, the J end lost 0 bases, and 10 bases lay between the germline ends. The CDR3 protein is CASNPGSSGNTIYF. The CDR3 region has the DNA TGTGCCAGCAACCCGGGGTCCTCTGGAAACACCATATATTTT.

The gene calls are TRBV15 and TRBJ2-5, with 7 bases aligning to TRBD2. This CDR3 has 13 residues. CDR1 and CDR2 from the germline V gene are LNHNV and YYDKDF (reference sequence). The ends lost 5 bases at V and 5 bases at J; junction bases unmatched: 5. The CDR3 sequence: CATSEVGGETQYF. The CDR3 region has the DNA TGTGCCACCAGCGAAGTGGGGGGGGAGACCCAGTACTTC.

The CDR3 nucleotides are TGTGCCAGCAGTTACTCGGGGGGGAGGCAAGGGGCCCAGTACTTC. The encoded protein is CASSYSGGRQGAQYF. The gene calls are TRBV6-2 or TRBV6-3 and TRBJ2-5; 7 bases match TRBD2. V shed 0 bases, J shed 9 bases, and the junction held 10 bases outside the gene matches. The CDR3 is made up of 15 amino acids. CDR1 and CDR2 from the germline V gene are MNHEY and SVGEGT.

This clone was found a few times. The chain recombines TRBV9 with TRBJ2-7, with D perhaps TRBD1 (6 bases). Germline values: CDR1 SGDLS, CDR2 YYNGEE. V shed 0 bases and J shed 2 bases, with 12 bases lying between them. CDR3 size: 15 residues. The CDR3 sequence: CASSVAWTEPYEQYF. CDR3 DNA: TGTGCCAGCAGCGTAGCCTGGACAGAGCCCTACGAGCAGTACTTC.

V is TRBV15 and J is TRBJ2-7, with D perhaps matching TRBD1 or TRBD2 (5 bases each). Trimming shortened V by 5 bases and J by 2 bases, and 16 bases separated the two germline ends. Per the germline V gene, CDR1 is LNHNV and CDR2 is YYDKDF (reference sequence). The CDR3 consists of 15 residues. The CDR3: CATSGSGTVPYEQYF. The CDR3 region has the DNA TGTGCCACCAGCGGGTCCGGGACGGTTCCCTACGAGCAGTACTTC.

The chain has TRBV24-1 and TRBJ2-6; D possibly corresponds to TRBD2 (5 bases). Germline V gene data show CDR1 as KGHDR and CDR2 as SFDVKD. V was cut by 2 bases and J by 3 bases, with 13 bases left in between. This CDR3 is 17 amino acids long. CDR3 coding DNA: TGTGCCACCAGTGATTCGGGCAAGGCGGGTGGGGCCAACGTCCTGACTTTC. Amino acid sequence: CATSDSGKAGGANVLTF.

The chain joins TRBV6-2 or TRBV6-3 to TRBJ2-2; 14 bases are a match to TRBD2. Germline V gives CDR1 MNHEY, CDR2 SVGEGT. The CDR3 is made up of 17 amino acids. After removal of 0 bases from V and 4 bases from J, the junction contained 1 base not matched to a gene. CDR3 protein: CASSYSGLAGGTGELFF. CDR3 DNA sequence: TGTGCCAGCAGTTACTCCGGACTAGCGGGAGGCACCGGGGAGCTGTTTTTT.

The V call is TRBV4-3, the J call TRBJ2-1; D uncertain. V gave up 0 bases and J gave up 0 bases, with 12 bases separating them. Germline V gives CDR1 LGHNA, CDR2 YSLEER. This CDR3 contains 17 residues. Written as DNA, the CDR3 is TGCGCCAGCAGCCAAGAACTACGGCGAAGCTCCTACAATGAGCAGTTCTTC. Its translation: CASSQELRRSSYNEQFF.

The CDR3 loop reads CASLLGGANVLTF. CDR3 nucleotide sequence: TGTGCCAGCCTTCTCGGTGGGGCCAACGTCCTGACTTTC. The chain carries TRBV19 and TRBJ2-6; no definite D call. The CDR3 spans 13 residues. The germline V gene has CDR1 LNHDA and CDR2 SQIVND (reference sequence). V was pared by 9 bases and J by 3 bases, with 9 bases between.

This clone occurred once. The CDR3 loop is CASSLSPGPFIAGELFF. CDR3 nucleotide sequence: TGTGCCAGCAGCCTGAGTCCGGGCCCTTTCATCGCCGGGGAGCTGTTTTTT. The V and J genes are TRBV5-6 and TRBJ2-2, with D unclear. The germline V gene encodes CDR1 SGHDT and CDR2 YYEEEE. The CDR3 is 17 residues long. Trimming cost V 4 bases and J 6 bases, with 22 bases left between them. Based on the CDR3 plus reference TRBV5-6 and TRBJ2-2, the full variable domain is DAGVTQSPTHLIKTRGQQVTLRCSPKSGHDTVSWYQQALGQGPQFIFQYYEEEERQRGNFPDRFSGHQFPNYSSELNVNALLLGDSALYLCASSLSPGPFIAGELFFGEGSRLTVL.

The rearrangement links TRBV5-4 to TRBJ2-3; 8 positions agree with TRBD2. The CDR3 totals 16 residues. Germline V gene lookup returns CDR1 SGHNT and CDR2 YYREEE (reference sequence). Trimming cost V 0 bases and J 0 bases; bases outside gene matches: 3. The CDR3 is CASSLELAGSTDTQYF. CDR3 in DNA: TGTGCCAGCAGCTTGGAGCTAGCGGGCAGCACAGATACGCAGTATTTT.

This sequence joins TRBV2 and TRBJ1-2, with D possibly TRBD1 on 6 matching bases. The CDR3 is 13 amino acids. Between the trimmed V and J ends, which lost 0 bases and 8 bases, there was a span of 10 bases. Germline lookup yields CDR1 SNHLY and CDR2 FYNNEI. CDR3 in DNA: TGTGCCAGCAGTGAAGCCCCGAGGGGGGGCTACACCTTC. Translating it yields CASSEAPRGGYTF.

V and J are TRBV2 and TRBJ2-1, with D perhaps TRBD1 (6 bases). Trimming removed 5 bases from V and 0 bases from J, with 11 bases in between. The CDR3 runs 15 residues. CDR1 and CDR2 (germline): SNHLY, FYNNEI. DNA for the CDR3: TGTGCCAGCAGTCGAACAGGGAACTCCTACAATGAGCAGTTCTTC. Translating it yields CASSRTGNSYNEQFF.

V and J are TRBV11-2 and TRBJ1-1; D uncertain. This CDR3 has 17 residues. Germline V gene sequence: CDR1 SGHAT, CDR2 FQNNGV. The V and J ends lost 5 bases and 1 base respectively, with 20 bases between them. CDR3 sequence reads: CASSILTSLSKNTEAFF. The CDR3 DNA reads as TGTGCCAGCAGCATACTTACCTCCCTATCCAAGAACACTGAAGCTTTCTTT.